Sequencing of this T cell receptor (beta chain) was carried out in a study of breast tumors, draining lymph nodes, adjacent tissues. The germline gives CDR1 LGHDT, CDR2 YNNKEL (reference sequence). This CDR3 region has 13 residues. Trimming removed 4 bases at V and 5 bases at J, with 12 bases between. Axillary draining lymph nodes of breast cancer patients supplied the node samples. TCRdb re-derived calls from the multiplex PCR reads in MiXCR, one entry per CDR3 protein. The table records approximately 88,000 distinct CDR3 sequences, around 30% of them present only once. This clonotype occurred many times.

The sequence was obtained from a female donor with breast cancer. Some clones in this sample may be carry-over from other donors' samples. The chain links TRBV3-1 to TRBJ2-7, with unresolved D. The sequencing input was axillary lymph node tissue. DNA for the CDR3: TGTGCCAGCAGCCTTGACGTAGTTGACGAGCAGTACTTC. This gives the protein CASSLDVVDEQYF.